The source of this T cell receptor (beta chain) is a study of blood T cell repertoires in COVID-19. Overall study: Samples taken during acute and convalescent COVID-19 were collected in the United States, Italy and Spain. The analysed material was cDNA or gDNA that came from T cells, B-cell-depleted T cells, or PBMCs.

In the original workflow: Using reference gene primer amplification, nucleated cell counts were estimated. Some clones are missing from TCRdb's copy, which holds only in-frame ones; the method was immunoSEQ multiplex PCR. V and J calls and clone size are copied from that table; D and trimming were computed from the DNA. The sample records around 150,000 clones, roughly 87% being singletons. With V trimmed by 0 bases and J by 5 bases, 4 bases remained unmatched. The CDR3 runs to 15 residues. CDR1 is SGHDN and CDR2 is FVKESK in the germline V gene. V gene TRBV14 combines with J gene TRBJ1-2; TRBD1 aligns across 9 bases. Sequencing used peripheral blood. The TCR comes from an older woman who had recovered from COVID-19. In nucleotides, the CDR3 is TGTGCCAGCAGCCAAGACGACAGGGGGATATATGGCTACACCTTC. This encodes CASSQDDRGIYGYTF.